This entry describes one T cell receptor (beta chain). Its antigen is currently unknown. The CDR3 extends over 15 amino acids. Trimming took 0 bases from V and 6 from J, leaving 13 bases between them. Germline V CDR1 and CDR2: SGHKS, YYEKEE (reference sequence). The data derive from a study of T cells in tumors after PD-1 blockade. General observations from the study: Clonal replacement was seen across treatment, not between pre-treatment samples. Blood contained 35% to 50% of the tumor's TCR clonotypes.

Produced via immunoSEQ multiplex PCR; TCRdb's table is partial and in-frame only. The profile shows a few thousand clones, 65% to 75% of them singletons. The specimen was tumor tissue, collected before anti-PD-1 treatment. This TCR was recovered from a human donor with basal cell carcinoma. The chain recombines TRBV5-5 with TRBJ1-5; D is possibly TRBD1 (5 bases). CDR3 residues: CASSLEGLASQPQHF. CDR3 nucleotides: TGTGCCAGCAGCTTGGAGGGACTGGCTTCTCAGCCCCAGCATTTT. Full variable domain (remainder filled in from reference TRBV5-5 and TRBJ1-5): DAGVTQSPTHLIKTRGQQVTLRCSPISGHKSVSWYQQVLGQGPQFIFQYYEKEERGRGNFPDRFSARQFPNYSSELNVNALLLGDSALYLCASSLEGLASQPQHFGDGTRLSIL.